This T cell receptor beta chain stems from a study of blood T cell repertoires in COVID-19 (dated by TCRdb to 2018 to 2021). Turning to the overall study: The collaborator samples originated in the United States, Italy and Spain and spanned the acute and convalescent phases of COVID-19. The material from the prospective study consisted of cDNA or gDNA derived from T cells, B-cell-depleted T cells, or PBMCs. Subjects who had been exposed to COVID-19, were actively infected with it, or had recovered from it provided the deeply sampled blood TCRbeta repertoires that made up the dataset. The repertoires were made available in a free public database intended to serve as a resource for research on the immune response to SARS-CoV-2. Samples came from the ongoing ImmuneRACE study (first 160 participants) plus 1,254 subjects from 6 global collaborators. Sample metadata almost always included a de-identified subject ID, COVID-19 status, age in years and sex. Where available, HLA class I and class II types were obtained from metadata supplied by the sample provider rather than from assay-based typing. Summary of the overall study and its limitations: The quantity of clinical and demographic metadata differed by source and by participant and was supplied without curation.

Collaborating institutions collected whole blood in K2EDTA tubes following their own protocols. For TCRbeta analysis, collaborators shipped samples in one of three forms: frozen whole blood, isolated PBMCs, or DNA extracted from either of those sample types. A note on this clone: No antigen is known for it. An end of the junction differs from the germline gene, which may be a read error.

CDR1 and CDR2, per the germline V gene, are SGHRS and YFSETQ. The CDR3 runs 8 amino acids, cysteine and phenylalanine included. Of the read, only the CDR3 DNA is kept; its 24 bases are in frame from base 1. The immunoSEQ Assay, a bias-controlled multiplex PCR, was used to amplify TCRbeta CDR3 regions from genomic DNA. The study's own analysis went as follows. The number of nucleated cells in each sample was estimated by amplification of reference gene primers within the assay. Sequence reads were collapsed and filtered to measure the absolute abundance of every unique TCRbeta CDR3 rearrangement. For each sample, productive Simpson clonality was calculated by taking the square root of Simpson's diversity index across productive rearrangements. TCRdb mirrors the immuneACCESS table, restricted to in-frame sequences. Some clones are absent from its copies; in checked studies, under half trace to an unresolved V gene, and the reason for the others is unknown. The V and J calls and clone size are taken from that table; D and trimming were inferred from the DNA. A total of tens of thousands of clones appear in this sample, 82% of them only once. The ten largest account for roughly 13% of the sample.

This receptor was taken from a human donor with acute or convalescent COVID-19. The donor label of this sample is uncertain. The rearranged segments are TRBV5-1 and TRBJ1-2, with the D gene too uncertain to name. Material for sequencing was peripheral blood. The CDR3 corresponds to CASSLYAF. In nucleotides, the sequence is TGCGCCAGCAGCTTATATGCCTTC.